These 27 T cell receptor beta chains share one sample of origin, sequenced in a study of beta chain features in type 1 diabetes. Study outcomes and limitations: Type 1 diabetes patients had TCRB CDR3s that were shorter (moderately but significantly so) in all four CD4+ subsets.

Their target antigens are unknown. Expressed TCRB transcripts were sequenced because the isolated RNA had all been reverse transcribed beforehand. Sequencing was performed with immunoSEQ multiplex PCR; in TCRdb, only in-frame clones are kept and a portion is missing. The sample carries approximately 360,000 clones, about 12% recorded once. The source material was naive CD4+ T cells from blood. Source of these receptors: a woman aged 18-29 years with type 1 diabetes.

J is TRBJ2-5 and V is TRBV5-1, with D maybe TRBD1 (6 bases). The CDR3 is made up of 15 amino acids. The V gene's germline CDR1 is SGHRS and CDR2 YFSETQ. The V gene lost 5 bases and the J gene lost 9 bases, with 23 bases spanning the gap. The CDR3 DNA reads as TGCGCCAGCAGACAGGCAGGGGCGCCTAGGTTTGCCCAGTACTTC. Translated, it gives CASRQAGAPRFAQYF.

There are a few counts of this clone. The chain is built from TRBV7-9 and TRBJ2-1, with 9 bases aligning to TRBD1. Germline V CDR1 and CDR2: SEHNR, FQNEAQ (reference sequence). After removal of 11 bases from V and 6 bases from J, the junction contained 11 bases not matched to a gene. CDR3 length equals 14 residues. CDR3 in DNA: TGTGCCTGTACCGGGACAGGGTCGGTCAATGAGCAGTTCTTC. It translates to CACTGTGSVNEQFF.

The rearrangement uses TRBV28 and TRBJ1-2; 7 nucleotides agree with TRBD1. CDR3 length equals 14 residues. Trimming at V came to 6 bases and at J to 2 bases, leaving 6 bases not matched to a gene. Germline V gene sequence: CDR1 MDHEN, CDR2 SYDVKM. CDR3 protein: CASSVDRVNYGYTF. CDR3 sequence (DNA): TGTGCCAGCAGCGTCGACAGGGTGAACTATGGCTACACCTTC.

With regard to this clone: This sample also contains other DNA sequences that code for the same CDR3. The V gene is TRBV7-9, the J gene TRBJ1-2; possibly TRBD1 for D (6 bases). V lost 1 base and J 2 bases, leaving 8 bases between the germline ends. CDR1 is SEHNR and CDR2 is FQNEAQ in the germline V gene (reference sequence). The CDR3 has 14 residues. CDR3 amino acids: CASSLGQGNYGYTF. DNA of the CDR3: TGTGCCAGCAGCTTAGGTCAGGGGAACTATGGCTACACCTTC.

CDR3 residues: CASIGNTDTQYF. The CDR3 nucleotides read TGCGCCAGCATCGGGAACACAGATACGCAGTATTTT. The chain employs TRBV5-1 and TRBJ2-3; TRBD2 might be the D (5 bases). The CDR3 loop spans 12 amino acids. Trimming removed 6 bases from V and 2 bases from J, with 7 bases in between. The germline CDR1 and CDR2 sequences are SGHRS and YFSETQ.

V and J are TRBV29-1 and TRBJ2-1; unclear D gene. This CDR3 region has 12 residues. Trimming shortened V by 4 bases and J by 5 bases, and 9 bases separated the two germline ends. Germline CDR1 SQVTM, CDR2 ANQGSEA. Written as DNA, the CDR3 is TGCAGCGTTGTCCAGAACCACAATGAGCAGTTCTTC. Its protein product is CSVVQNHNEQFF.

There are a few counts of this clone. The rearrangement joins TRBV5-1 to TRBJ1-6; tentative D call: TRBD1 (6 bases). This CDR3 spans 14 amino acids. V gave up 3 bases and J gave up 8 bases, with 12 bases separating them. CDR1 SGHRS and CDR2 YFSETQ come from the germline V gene. For the CDR3, the DNA is TGCGCCAGCAGCTACAGGGAACGGGATTCACCCCTCCACTTT. Residues: CASSYRERDSPLHF.

This chain links TRBV10-3 with TRBJ2-1; D remains unclear. V was trimmed by 4 bases and J by 4 bases, leaving 11 bases between them. The CDR3 loop spans 14 amino acids. Germline CDR1 ENHRY, CDR2 SYGVKD. The CDR3, as DNA: TGTGCCATCAGTGGTGATCGAGGATACAATGAGCAGTTCTTC. It encodes CAISGDRGYNEQFF.

The chain couples TRBV7-9 to TRBJ1-1; D perhaps matches TRBD1 (5 bases). V was trimmed by 2 bases and J by 5 bases, leaving 27 bases between them. The CDR3 has 19 residues. Germline-derived CDR1 and CDR2 are SEHNR and FQNEAQ (reference sequence). CDR3 DNA: TGTGCCAGCAGCTTACGACAGCTCCTCCCGTGGATACGTGGGACTGAAGCTTTCTTT. Protein: CASSLRQLLPWIRGTEAFF.

The V call is TRBV7-9, the J call TRBJ1-2; D is possibly TRBD1 (5 bases). V gave up 3 bases and J gave up 6 bases, with 11 bases separating them. Germline V gene sequence: CDR1 SEHNR, CDR2 FQNEAQ (reference sequence). The CDR3 is made up of 13 amino acids. Here the CDR3 DNA reads TGTGCCAGCAGCTTTACAGGTGTGGATGGCTACACCTTC. It yields the protein CASSFTGVDGYTF. The variable domain in full, completed from reference TRBV7-9 and TRBJ1-2, reads DTGVSQNPRHKITKRGQNVTFRCDPISEHNRLYWYRQTLGQGPEFLTYFQNEAQLEKSRLLSDRFSAERPKGSFSTLEIQRTEQGDSAMYLCASSFTGVDGYTFGSGTRLTVV.

This chain connects TRBV30 to TRBJ1-1; a weak D match, TRBD1 (5 bases). Trimming pared 3 bases from V and 1 base from J, leaving 12 bases between. The CDR3 is made up of 14 amino acids. Germline assignment: CDR1 GTSNPN and CDR2 SVGIG (reference sequence). CDR3 sequence: CAWSTHRRNTEAFF. Written as DNA, the CDR3 is TGTGCCTGGAGCACCCACAGGAGGAACACTGAAGCTTTCTTT.

A few counts support this clone. J is TRBJ2-7 and V is TRBV4-3; the match to TRBD1 covers 8 bases. The germline V gene encodes CDR1 LGHNA and CDR2 YSLEER. Germline trimming cut 5 bases from V and 5 bases from J; bases unmatched to any gene: 8. The CDR3 has 14 amino acids. For the CDR3, the DNA is TGCGCCAGCAGCTGGGGACAGGCTAAGGACGAGCAGTACTTC. It specifies CASSWGQAKDEQYF.

This clone was recorded a few times. This chain connects TRBV5-6 to TRBJ1-5; 10 bases line up with TRBD1. The trim removed 4 bases at V and 1 base at J, leaving 5 bases unmatched. CDR1 SGHDT and CDR2 YYEEEE come from the germline V gene. CDR3 length equals 16 residues. CDR3 region: CASSRDRGMSNQPQHF. CDR3 coding DNA: TGTGCCAGCAGCCGGGACAGGGGAATGAGCAATCAGCCCCAGCATTTT.

J is TRBJ1-2 and V is TRBV4-3; TRBD1 aligns across 8 bases. J gave up 3 bases and V 1 base, and 7 bases lay outside the gene matches. The germline V gene encodes CDR1 LGHNA and CDR2 YSLEER. The CDR3 runs 16 residues. The chain's CDR3 is CASSQAPTGADYGYTF. CDR3 coding DNA: TGCGCCAGCAGCCAAGCCCCGACAGGGGCGGACTATGGCTACACCTTC.

This clone was observed a few times. V gene TRBV7-9 combines with J gene TRBJ2-5; 7 positions agree with TRBD2. The CDR3 extends over 15 amino acids. The germline V gene encodes CDR1 SEHNR and CDR2 FQNEAQ (reference sequence). V dropped 2 bases and J dropped 2; count of bases not matched to a gene: 5. CDR3 DNA sequence: TGTGCCAGCAGCTTACGGGGGGACCTTCAAGAGACCCAGTACTTC. Its translation: CASSLRGDLQETQYF.

This clone has just one count. V usage is TRBV9 and J usage is TRBJ2-2, with 12 positions matching TRBD2. Germline CDR1 reads SGDLS; CDR2 reads YYNGEE. The CDR3 is made up of 18 amino acids. The V segment lost 0 bases and the J segment 6 bases; nucleotides outside the gene matches: 9. The CDR3 loop is CASSVVPSGRAGSGELFF. For the CDR3, the DNA is TGTGCCAGCAGCGTAGTTCCTAGCGGGAGGGCCGGGTCCGGGGAGCTGTTTTTT. Together with reference TRBV9 and TRBJ2-2, the CDR3 gives the full variable domain: DSGVTQTPKHLITATGQRVTLRCSPRSGDLSVYWYQQSLDQGLQFLIQYYNGEERAKGNILERFSAQQFPDLHSELNLSSLELGDSALYFCASSVVPSGRAGSGELFFGEGSRLTVL.

This clone was seen a few times. J is TRBJ2-3 and V is TRBV19, with D perhaps TRBD1 (6 bases). The CDR3 totals 14 residues. Trimming stripped 7 bases from V and 1 base from J, with 12 bases between. Per germline, CDR1 LNHDA and CDR2 SQIVND (reference sequence). CDR3 amino acids: CASTPDRRTDTQYF. The DNA of the CDR3 is TGTGCCAGTACCCCGGACAGACGCACAGATACGCAGTATTTT.

V usage is TRBV14 and J usage is TRBJ2-3; possibly TRBD2 for D (6 bases). The CDR3 is 19 amino acids. V was trimmed by 0 bases and J by 1 base, leaving 20 bases between them. Germline values: CDR1 SGHDN, CDR2 FVKESK. CDR3 loop: CASSQDVPSVPLRTDTQYF. In DNA, the CDR3 is TGTGCCAGCAGCCAAGATGTCCCTAGCGTACCGCTCCGCACAGATACGCAGTATTTT.

This chain joins TRBV7-9 and TRBJ2-7, with D maybe TRBD2 (6 bases). CDR1 is SEHNR and CDR2 is FQNEAQ in the germline V gene (reference sequence). Trimming shortened V by 10 bases and J by 4 bases, and 14 bases separated the two germline ends. The CDR3 is 12 amino acids. CDR3 nucleotides: TGTGCCACCTCCCCCAGCGGGTACGAGCAGTACTTC. Its translation: CATSPSGYEQYF.

This clone was detected a few times. This chain uses TRBV6-4 with TRBJ2-5; weak D call: TRBD1 (5 bases). From germline, CDR1 is MRHNA and CDR2 SNTAGT. Trimming removed 4 bases from V and 5 bases from J, with 11 bases in between. This CDR3 spans 13 amino acids. This CDR3 is CASSVQPGETQYF. CDR3 bases: TGTGCCAGCAGTGTGCAGCCAGGGGAGACCCAGTACTTC.

This clone appeared a few times. The gene calls are TRBV28 and TRBJ2-7; D might be TRBD2 (5 bases). Per the germline V gene, CDR1 is MDHEN and CDR2 is SYDVKM. Trimming took 7 bases from V and 3 from J, leaving 16 bases between them. The CDR3 is 14 amino acids. CDR3 amino acids: CASTETNDLYEQYF. The DNA for the CDR3 is TGTGCCAGCACCGAGACTAACGACCTCTACGAGCAGTACTTC. Variable domain in full (rest from reference TRBV28 and TRBJ2-7): DVKVTQSSRYLVKRTGEKVFLECVQDMDHENMFWYRQDPGLGLRLIYFSYDVKMKEKGDIPEGYSVSREKKERFSLILESASTNQTSMYLCASTETNDLYEQYFGPGTRLTVT.

This clone has just a few counts. The V gene is TRBV15, the J gene TRBJ2-7, with TRBD2 matching over 9 bases. V lost 1 base, J lost 2 bases, and 3 bases stayed unmatched. The CDR3 covers 15 residues. Germline loops: CDR1 LNHNV, CDR2 YYDKDF (reference sequence). In DNA, the CDR3 is TGTGCCACCAGCAGAGCGCTAGCGGGGACCTACGAGCAGTACTTC. Residues: CATSRALAGTYEQYF.

The chain employs TRBV7-8 and TRBJ2-1, with a weak D call TRBD2 (6 bases). CDR1 is SGHVS, CDR2 FQNEAQ, per germline. Deletions cut 5 bases from V and 5 bases from J, with 16 bases between. This CDR3 has 15 residues. In DNA form, the CDR3 reads TGTGCCAGCAGCCGAAGCGGGCCTCCCCACAATGAGCAGTTCTTC. This codes for CASSRSGPPHNEQFF.

This clone was detected only a few times. J is TRBJ2-7 and V is TRBV28; D is unresolved. Trimming stripped 3 bases from V and 0 bases from J, with 12 bases between. Germline V CDR1 and CDR2: MDHEN, SYDVKM. The CDR3 covers 15 residues. This CDR3 reads CASSFGGLSSYEQYF. In DNA form, the CDR3 reads TGTGCCAGCAGTTTCGGTGGGCTCAGCTCCTACGAGCAGTACTTC.

The V and J genes are TRBV30 and TRBJ2-3; D is undetermined. Germline values: CDR1 GTSNPN, CDR2 SVGIG (reference sequence). The CDR3 consists of 12 residues. The V end lost 2 bases, the J end lost 6 bases, and 9 bases lay between the germline ends. The CDR3 nucleotides are TGTGCCTGGAGTATCAGGCAGGATACGCAGTATTTT. It yields the protein CAWSIRQDTQYF.

This clone was detected only a few times. J is TRBJ2-1 and V is TRBV10-3; tentatively, D is TRBD2 (6 bases). The CDR3 contains 14 residues. Germline V gene lookup returns CDR1 ENHRY and CDR2 SYGVKD. The germline V and J ends were trimmed by 8 bases and 6 bases, with 17 bases remaining between them. The CDR3 nucleotides are TGTGCCATCCGCATGGGACTGTCTGCCAATGAGCAGTTCTTC. This gives the protein CAIRMGLSANEQFF.

This clone was seen a handful of times. The chain combines TRBV28 with TRBJ2-7, with a tentative D call TRBD1 (6 bases). Trimming shortened V by 3 bases and J by 0 bases, and 12 bases separated the two germline ends. The germline V gene encodes CDR1 MDHEN and CDR2 SYDVKM. The CDR3 has 15 amino acids. In nucleotides, the CDR3 is TGTGCCAGCAGTTTTTCACAGGGCGGCTCCTACGAGCAGTACTTC. Translating it yields CASSFSQGGSYEQYF.